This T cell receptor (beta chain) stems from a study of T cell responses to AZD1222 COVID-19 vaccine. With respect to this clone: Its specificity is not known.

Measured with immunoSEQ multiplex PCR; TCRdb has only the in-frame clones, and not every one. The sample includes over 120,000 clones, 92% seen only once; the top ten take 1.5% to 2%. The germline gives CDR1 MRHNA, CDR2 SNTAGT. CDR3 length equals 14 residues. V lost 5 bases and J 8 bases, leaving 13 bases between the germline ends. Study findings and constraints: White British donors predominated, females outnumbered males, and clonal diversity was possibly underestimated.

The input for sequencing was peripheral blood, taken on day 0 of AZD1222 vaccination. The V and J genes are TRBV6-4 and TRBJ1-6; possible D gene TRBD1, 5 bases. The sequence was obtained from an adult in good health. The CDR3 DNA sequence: TGTGCCAGCAGTCCCCGGCAGGGTTATTCACCCCTCCACTTT. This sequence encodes CASSPRQGYSPLHF.